The 24 T cell receptor beta chains below all came from one sample that was sequenced in a study of identical twins. In TCRdb, the 5' RACE reads were re-called with MiXCR into one record per CDR3 protein. The sample lists around 500,000 distinct CDR3 sequences, approximately 15% occurring once. These data also formed part of another study, on yellow fever vaccine responses in identical twins.

Sequenced: CD4+ T cells sorted from blood. The receptors were gathered from a woman under 30 in good health.

This clonotype was counted a few times. The genes are TRBV15 and TRBJ1-3; TRBD1 might be the D (5 bases). This CDR3 has 15 residues. From germline, CDR1 is LNHNV and CDR2 YYDKDF (reference sequence). Trimming left V 3 bases short and J 0 bases short, with 9 bases between. DNA for the CDR3: TGTGCCACCAGCAGGGAAGACAGCTCTGGAAACACCATATATTTT. Residues: CATSREDSSGNTIYF.

The chain is built from TRBV27 and TRBJ2-7, with a tentative D call TRBD2 (6 bases). The germline V gene has CDR1 MNHEY and CDR2 SMNVEV (reference sequence). V was trimmed by 6 bases and J by 0 bases, leaving 12 bases between them. The CDR3 consists of 14 residues. DNA for the CDR3: TGTGCCAGCAGGGCATGGGGGGACTCCTACGAGCAGTACTTC. Its translation: CASRAWGDSYEQYF.

This clonotype was seen a few times. V gene TRBV2 combines with J gene TRBJ2-5, with D perhaps matching TRBD2 (5 bases). The CDR3 length is 14 residues. V dropped 6 bases and J dropped 5 bases, with 16 bases sitting between them. Germline V gene data show CDR1 as SNHLY and CDR2 as FYNNEI. The CDR3 DNA reads TGTGCCAGCAGGAGGACTGGGGTCGGCGAGACCCAGTACTTC. Protein: CASRRTGVGETQYF.

This clonotype appeared a few times. The chain couples TRBV14 to TRBJ2-3; D might be TRBD2 (6 bases). The germline V and J ends were trimmed by 4 bases and 0 bases, with 14 bases remaining between them. This CDR3 region has 16 residues. The germline gives CDR1 SGHDN, CDR2 FVKESK. The CDR3 here is CASSLRLGLSTDTQYF. For the CDR3, the DNA is TGTGCCAGCAGCCTCAGACTGGGACTGAGCACAGATACGCAGTATTTT. Drawing the rest from reference TRBV14 and TRBJ2-3, the complete variable domain is EAGVTQFPSHSVIEKGQTVTLRCDPISGHDNLYWYRRVMGKEIKFLLHFVKESKQDESGMPNNRFLAERTGGTYSTLKVQPAELEDSGVYFCASSLRLGLSTDTQYFGPGTRLTVL.

This chain uses TRBV12-3 or TRBV12-4 with TRBJ1-2; 9 bases agree with TRBD1. The CDR3 is 14 amino acids. V shed 6 bases and J 5 bases; nucleotides not matched to a gene: 7. The CDR3 nucleotides read TGTGCCAGCAGCAGGGGACAGGGCCTATATGGCTACACCTTC. Its translation is CASSRGQGLYGYTF.

This clonotype appeared a single time. V and J are TRBV7-2 and TRBJ2-7; no clear D gene. The ends were cut back, 5 bases at V and 6 bases at J, with 14 bases in the middle. CDR1 and CDR2 (germline): SGHTA, FQGNSA. The CDR3 runs 13 residues. For the CDR3, the DNA is TGTGCCAGCAGCCCCATACCCCTCTCCGAGCAGTACTTC. The encoded protein is CASSPIPLSEQYF.

This clonotype was seen at least ten times. J is TRBJ2-1 and V is TRBV12-3 or TRBV12-4, with D tentatively TRBD1 (5 bases). CDR3 length equals 15 residues. Trimming took off 7 bases at V and 10 bases at J, with 23 bases between the two ends. This chain's CDR3 is CASTPERRAQGEQFF. The CDR3 DNA follows: TGTGCCAGCACCCCCGAGCGCAGGGCCCAAGGGGAGCAGTTCTTC.

V and J are TRBV6-1 and TRBJ2-7; 8 positions match TRBD1. Germline CDR1 and CDR2: MNHNS and SASEGT. J was trimmed by 2 bases and V by 6 bases; bases with no gene match: 9. CDR3 length equals 15 residues. The CDR3 region has the DNA TGTGCCAGCAGCCGGAGGGGGGACAGGACCTACGAGCAGTACTTC. This translates into CASSRRGDRTYEQYF.

The chain is built from TRBV4-3 and TRBJ2-1; 8 bases align to TRBD2. Germline V CDR1 and CDR2: LGHNA, YSLEER. This CDR3 is 17 amino acids long. J was trimmed by 3 bases and V by 0 bases; bases with no gene match: 7. The CDR3 region has the DNA TGCGCCAGCAGCCAAGATGGGAGCGGGAGCTTCTACAATGAGCAGTTCTTC. Its translation: CASSQDGSGSFYNEQFF.

This clonotype has a handful of counts. The rearrangement uses TRBV12-3 or TRBV12-4 and TRBJ1-2; D is uncertain. V was trimmed by 5 bases and J by 7 bases, leaving 11 bases between them. The CDR3 has 12 amino acids. The CDR3 loop is CASSNHGRGYTF. In DNA form, the CDR3 reads TGTGCCAGCAGTAATCACGGACGTGGCTACACCTTC.

The chain recombines TRBV28 with TRBJ2-4; 10 bases line up with TRBD2. CDR3 length: 20 amino acids. With V trimmed by 1 base and J by 0 bases, 12 bases remained unmatched. Germline CDR1 is MDHEN and CDR2 is SYDVKM. The CDR3 DNA reads TGTGCCAGCAGTTTATCCCTAGCGGGAGCCACAGCTCTAGCCAAAAACATTCAGTACTTC. Residues: CASSLSLAGATALAKNIQYF.

This sequence joins TRBV20-1 and TRBJ2-7; D not certain. This CDR3 region has 12 residues. Germline-derived CDR1 and CDR2 are DFQATT and SNEGSKA (reference sequence). The V gene lost 5 bases and the J gene lost 2 bases, with 10 bases spanning the gap. DNA of the CDR3: TGCAGTGCTGTCACCACTACCTACGAGCAGTACTTC. Translated: CSAVTTTYEQYF.

The table lists this clonotype with a few counts. This chain joins TRBV9 and TRBJ2-2, with 9 bases identical to TRBD2. CDR1 and CDR2 (germline): SGDLS, YYNGEE. The CDR3 extends over 17 amino acids. V dropped 3 bases and J dropped 4; count of bases not matched to a gene: 10. In DNA form, the CDR3 reads TGTGCCAGCAGCGCCCCGACTAGCGGAAGGGGCACCGGGGAGCTGTTTTTT. It translates to CASSAPTSGRGTGELFF.

This clonotype has a handful of counts. The rearrangement joins TRBV7-6 to TRBJ2-3; 9 nucleotides match TRBD2. CDR1 SGHVS and CDR2 FNYEAQ come from the germline V gene. CDR3 length: 16 amino acids. V shed 3 bases and J 4 bases; nucleotides not matched to a gene: 8. DNA for the CDR3: TGTGCCAGCAGCTTGGGGGTAGCGGGAGCAGCAGATACGCAGTATTTT. Its translation: CASSLGVAGAADTQYF.

Only a few counts were recorded for this clonotype. The chain has TRBV12-3 or TRBV12-4 and TRBJ2-5; possible D gene TRBD1, 5 bases. V lost 7 bases to trimming and J lost 7 bases, with 16 bases between them. This CDR3 has 13 residues. The CDR3 sequence is CASTWGSFTTQYF. CDR3 bases: TGTGCCAGCACTTGGGGCAGTTTCACGACCCAGTACTTC.

The chain has TRBV30 and TRBJ2-7; no firm D call. This CDR3 region has 11 residues. Trimming took 2 bases from V and 5 from J, leaving 7 bases between them. Germline CDR1 reads GTSNPN; CDR2 reads SVGIG (reference sequence). The CDR3 loop is CAWSRLNEQYF. Written as DNA, the CDR3 is TGTGCCTGGAGTCGGTTGAACGAGCAGTACTTC.

In its sample, this clonotype was seen a few times. The chain links TRBV5-1 to TRBJ1-5, with unresolved D. Germline V gene lookup returns CDR1 SGHRS and CDR2 YFSETQ. This CDR3 region has 13 residues. The V end lost 4 bases, the J end lost 5 bases, and 10 bases lay between the germline ends. The chain's CDR3 is CASSPEVDQPQHF. CDR3 nucleotide sequence: TGCGCCAGCAGCCCCGAAGTCGATCAGCCCCAGCATTTT.

V gene TRBV12-3 or TRBV12-4 combines with J gene TRBJ1-1; TRBD1 is a possible D gene (5 bases). V was clipped by 6 bases and J by 11 bases, with 13 bases between them. This CDR3 has 11 amino acids. CDR3 nucleotide sequence: TGTGCCAGCAGCGCTGGGGGGAAGGCTTTCTTT. Amino acids: CASSAGGKAFF.

The rearrangement joins TRBV29-1 to TRBJ2-1; TRBD1 matches at 9 bases. Germline V CDR1 and CDR2: SQVTM, ANQGSEA. Trimming cost V 1 base and J 6 bases; bases outside gene matches: 10. The CDR3 has 16 residues. In nucleotides, the CDR3 is TGCAGCGTTGAAGGTTCGGGACAGGGACTTCGCAATGAGCAGTTCTTC. It encodes CSVEGSGQGLRNEQFF.

The chain has TRBV20-1 and TRBJ1-1, with 8 bases matching TRBD1. The CDR3 is 14 residues long. The germline gives CDR1 DFQATT, CDR2 SNEGSKA (reference sequence). Unmatched junction bases numbered 10, after V lost 6 bases and J lost 4 bases. DNA of the CDR3: TGCAGTGCGGCTTGGACAGGGTTGATCACTGAAGCTTTCTTT. This encodes CSAAWTGLITEAFF.

This clonotype showed up many times. The genes are TRBV2 and TRBJ2-2; 10 bases agree with TRBD1. The germline CDR1 and CDR2 sequences are SNHLY and FYNNEI. This CDR3 region has 15 residues. J was trimmed by 4 bases and V by 9 bases; bases with no gene match: 8. CDR3 coding DNA: TGTGCCAGTTCACCGGGACAGGGGTTCACCGGGGAGCTGTTTTTT. This encodes CASSPGQGFTGELFF.

Comment on this clonotype: At one end, the junction sequence differs from germline, possibly due to a read error. J is TRBJ2-5 and V is TRBV30; 12 positions agree with TRBD1. CDR3 size: 14 residues. CDR1 is GTSNPN and CDR2 is SVGIG in the germline V gene (reference sequence). CDR3 nucleotide sequence: TGTGCCTGGAGAGGGACAGGGGGCGGAGAGACCGAGTACTTC. Its translation is CAWRGTGGGETEYF.

The chain uses TRBV7-2 and TRBJ2-7, with TRBD1 as a possible D gene (6 bases). V was cut by 5 bases and J by 6 bases, with 17 bases left in between. This CDR3 has 14 amino acids. The germline V gene has CDR1 SGHTA and CDR2 FQGNSA. CDR3 DNA: TGTGCCAGCAGCGTCGGACAGCTCAATGGCGAGCAGTACTTC. Protein: CASSVGQLNGEQYF.

V is TRBV12-3 or TRBV12-4 and J is TRBJ2-3; D remains unclear. Trimming cost V 1 base and J 1 base, with 9 bases left between them. The CDR3 has 15 residues. The CDR3 region has the DNA TGTGCCAGCAGTTTAGACCATGGGGGCACAGATACGCAGTATTTT. Its protein is CASSLDHGGTDTQYF.